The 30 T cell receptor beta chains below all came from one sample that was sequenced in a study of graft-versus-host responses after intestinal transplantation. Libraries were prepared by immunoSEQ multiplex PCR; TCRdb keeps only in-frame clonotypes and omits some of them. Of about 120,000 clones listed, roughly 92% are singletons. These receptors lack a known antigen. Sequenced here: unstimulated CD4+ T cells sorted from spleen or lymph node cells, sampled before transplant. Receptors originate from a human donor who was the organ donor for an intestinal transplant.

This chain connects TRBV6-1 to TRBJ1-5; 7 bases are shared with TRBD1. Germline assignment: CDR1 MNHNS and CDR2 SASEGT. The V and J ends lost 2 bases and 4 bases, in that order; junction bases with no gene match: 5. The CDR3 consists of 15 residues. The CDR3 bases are TGTGCCAGCAGTGAACCCGGGACAGCTAATCAGCCCCAGCATTTT. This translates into CASSEPGTANQPQHF.

The CDR3 region has the DNA TGTGCCTGGGACAGTCTGGGGGGCCATGGCTACACCTTC. Amino acids: CAWDSLGGHGYTF. This chain links TRBV30 with TRBJ1-2, with D possibly TRBD1 on 6 matching bases. Trimming left V 5 bases short and J 6 bases short, with 16 bases between. The germline V gene encodes CDR1 GTSNPN and CDR2 SVGIG (reference sequence). The CDR3 spans 13 residues.

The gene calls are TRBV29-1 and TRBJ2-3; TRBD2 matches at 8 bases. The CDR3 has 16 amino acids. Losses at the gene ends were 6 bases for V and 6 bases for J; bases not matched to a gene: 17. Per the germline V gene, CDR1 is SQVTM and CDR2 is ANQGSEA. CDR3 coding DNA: TGCAGCGTGCGGGGGGTGAACTTTGGGGGCCCGGATACGCAGTATTTT. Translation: CSVRGVNFGGPDTQYF.

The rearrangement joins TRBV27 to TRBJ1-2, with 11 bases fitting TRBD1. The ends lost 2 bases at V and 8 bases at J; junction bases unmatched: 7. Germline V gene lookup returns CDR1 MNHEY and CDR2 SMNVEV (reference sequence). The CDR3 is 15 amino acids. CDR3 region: CASSLRPGQGEGYTF. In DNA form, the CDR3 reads TGTGCCAGCAGTTTAAGACCGGGACAGGGGGAAGGCTACACCTTC.

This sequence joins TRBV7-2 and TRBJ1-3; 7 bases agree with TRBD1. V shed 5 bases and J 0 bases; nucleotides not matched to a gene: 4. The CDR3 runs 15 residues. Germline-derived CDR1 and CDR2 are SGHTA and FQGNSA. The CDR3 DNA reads TGTGCCAGCAGCCTCCGGGACAGCTCTGGAAACACCATATATTTT. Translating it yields CASSLRDSSGNTIYF.

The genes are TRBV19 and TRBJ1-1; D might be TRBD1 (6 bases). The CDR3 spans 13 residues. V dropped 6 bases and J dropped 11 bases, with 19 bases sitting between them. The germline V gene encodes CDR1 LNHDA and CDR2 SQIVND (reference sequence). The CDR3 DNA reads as TGTGCCAGTAGCAGGACAGCTCTCGAGGCGGCTTTCTTT. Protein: CASSRTALEAAFF.

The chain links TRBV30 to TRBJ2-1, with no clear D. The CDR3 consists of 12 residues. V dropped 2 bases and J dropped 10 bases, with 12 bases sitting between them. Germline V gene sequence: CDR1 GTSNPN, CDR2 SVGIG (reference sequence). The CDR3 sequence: CAWSPLGPEQFF. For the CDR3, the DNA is TGTGCCTGGAGTCCTCTCGGGCCCGAGCAGTTCTTC.

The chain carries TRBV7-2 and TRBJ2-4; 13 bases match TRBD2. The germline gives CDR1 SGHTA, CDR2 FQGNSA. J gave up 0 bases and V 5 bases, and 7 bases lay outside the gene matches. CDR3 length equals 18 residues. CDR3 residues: CASSITSGRGQAKNIQYF. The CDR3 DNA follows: TGTGCCAGCAGCATTACTAGCGGGAGGGGCCAAGCCAAAAACATTCAGTACTTC.

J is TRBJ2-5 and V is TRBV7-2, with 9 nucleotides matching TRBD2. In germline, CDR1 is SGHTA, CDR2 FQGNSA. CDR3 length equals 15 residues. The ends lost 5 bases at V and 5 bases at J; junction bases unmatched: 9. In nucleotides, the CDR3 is TGTGCCAGCAGCCAACAAGCGGGAGGAGGGGAGACCCAGTACTTC. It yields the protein CASSQQAGGGETQYF. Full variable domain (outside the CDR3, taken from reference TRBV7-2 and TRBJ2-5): GAGVSQSPSNKVTEKGKDVELRCDPISGHTALYWYRQSLGQGLEFLIYFQGNSAPDKSGLPSDRFSAERTGGSVSTLTIQRTQQEDSAVYLCASSQQAGGGETQYFGPGTRLLVL.

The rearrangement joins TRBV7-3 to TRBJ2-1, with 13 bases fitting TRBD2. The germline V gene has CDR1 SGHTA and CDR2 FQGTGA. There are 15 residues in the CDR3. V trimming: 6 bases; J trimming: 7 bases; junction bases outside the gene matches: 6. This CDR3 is CASSLLAGGVNEQFF. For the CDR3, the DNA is TGTGCCAGCAGTCTACTAGCGGGAGGGGTAAATGAGCAGTTCTTC.

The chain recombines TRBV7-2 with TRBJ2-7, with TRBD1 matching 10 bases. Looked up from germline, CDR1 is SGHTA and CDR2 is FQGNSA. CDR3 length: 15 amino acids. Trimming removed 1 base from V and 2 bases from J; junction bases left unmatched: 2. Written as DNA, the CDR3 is TGTGCCAGCAGCTTAGTCGGGACAGGGGCCTACGAGCAGTACTTC. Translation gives CASSLVGTGAYEQYF. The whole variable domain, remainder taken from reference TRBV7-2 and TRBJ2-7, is GAGVSQSPSNKVTEKGKDVELRCDPISGHTALYWYRQSLGQGLEFLIYFQGNSAPDKSGLPSDRFSAERTGGSVSTLTIQRTQQEDSAVYLCASSLVGTGAYEQYFGPGTRLTVT.

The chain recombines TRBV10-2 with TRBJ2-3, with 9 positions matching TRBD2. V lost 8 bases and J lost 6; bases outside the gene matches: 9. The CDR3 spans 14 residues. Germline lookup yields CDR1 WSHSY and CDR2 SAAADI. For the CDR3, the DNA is TGCGCCAGCCGAGCGGGAGGAGGATGGGATACGCAGTATTTT. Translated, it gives CASRAGGGWDTQYF.

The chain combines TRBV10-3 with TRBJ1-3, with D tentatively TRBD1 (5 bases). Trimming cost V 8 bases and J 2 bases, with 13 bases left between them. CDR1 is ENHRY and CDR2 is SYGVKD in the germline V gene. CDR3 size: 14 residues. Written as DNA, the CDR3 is TGTGCCATCGGCGGGACGGTTCCTGGAAACACCATATATTTT. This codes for CAIGGTVPGNTIYF.

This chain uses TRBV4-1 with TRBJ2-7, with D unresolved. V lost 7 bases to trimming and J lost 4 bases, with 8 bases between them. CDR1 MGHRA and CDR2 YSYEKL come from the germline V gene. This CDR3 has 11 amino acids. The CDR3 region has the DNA TGCGCCAGCACCTGGAGTTACGAGCAGTACTTC. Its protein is CASTWSYEQYF.

In nucleotides, the CDR3 is TGTGCCAGCAGCGTCGTGGCGCTCACCGGGGAGCTGTTTTTT. Translating it yields CASSVVALTGELFF. The chain joins TRBV9 to TRBJ2-2; D is unresolved. This CDR3 is built from 14 residues. Germline V gene data show CDR1 as SGDLS and CDR2 as YYNGEE. Trimming stripped 2 bases from V and 4 bases from J, with 9 bases between.

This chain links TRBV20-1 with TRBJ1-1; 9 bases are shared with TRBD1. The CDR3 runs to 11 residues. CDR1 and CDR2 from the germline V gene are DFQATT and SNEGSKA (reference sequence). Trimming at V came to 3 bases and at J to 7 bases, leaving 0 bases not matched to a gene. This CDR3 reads CSARDRGEAFF. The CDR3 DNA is TGCAGTGCTAGGGACAGGGGTGAAGCTTTCTTT.

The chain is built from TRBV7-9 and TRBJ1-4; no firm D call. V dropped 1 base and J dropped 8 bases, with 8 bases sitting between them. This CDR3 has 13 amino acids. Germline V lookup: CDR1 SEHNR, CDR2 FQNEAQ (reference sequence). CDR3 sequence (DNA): TGTGCCAGCAGCTTAGGGATAGGGGAAAAACTGTTTTTT. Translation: CASSLGIGEKLFF.

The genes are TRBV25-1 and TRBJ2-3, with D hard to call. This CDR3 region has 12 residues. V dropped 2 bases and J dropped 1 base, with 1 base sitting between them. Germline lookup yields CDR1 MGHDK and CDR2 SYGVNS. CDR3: CASSERTDTQYF. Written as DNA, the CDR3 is TGTGCCAGCAGTGAACGCACAGATACGCAGTATTTT.

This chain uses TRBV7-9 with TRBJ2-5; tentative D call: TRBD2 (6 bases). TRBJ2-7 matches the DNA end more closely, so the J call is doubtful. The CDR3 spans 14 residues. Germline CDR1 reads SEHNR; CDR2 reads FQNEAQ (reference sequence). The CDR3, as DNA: TGTGCCAGCAGCTTAGTAGGGAGGACTTACGAGCAGTACTTC. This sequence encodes CASSLVGRTYEQYF.

CDR3 DNA: TGTGCCAGCAGTTTAATTGAGGGTCTGAACACTGAAGCTTTCTTT. Translation: CASSLIEGLNTEAFF. The chain has TRBV28 and TRBJ1-1, with D uncertain. CDR3 length equals 15 residues. In germline, CDR1 is MDHEN, CDR2 SYDVKM. The germline V and J ends were trimmed by 2 bases and 0 bases, with 10 bases remaining between them.

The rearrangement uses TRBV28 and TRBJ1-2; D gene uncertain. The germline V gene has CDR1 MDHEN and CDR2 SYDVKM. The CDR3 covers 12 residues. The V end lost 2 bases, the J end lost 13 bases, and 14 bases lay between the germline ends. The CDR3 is CASSLGEVVPTF. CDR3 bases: TGTGCCAGCAGTTTAGGGGAAGTGGTTCCCACCTTC.

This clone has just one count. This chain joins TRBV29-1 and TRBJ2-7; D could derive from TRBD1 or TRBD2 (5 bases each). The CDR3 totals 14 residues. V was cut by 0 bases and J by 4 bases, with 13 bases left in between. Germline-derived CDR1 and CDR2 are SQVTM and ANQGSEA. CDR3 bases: TGCAGCGTTGAAGATCCGGGACGACAATACGAGCAGTACTTC. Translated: CSVEDPGRQYEQYF.

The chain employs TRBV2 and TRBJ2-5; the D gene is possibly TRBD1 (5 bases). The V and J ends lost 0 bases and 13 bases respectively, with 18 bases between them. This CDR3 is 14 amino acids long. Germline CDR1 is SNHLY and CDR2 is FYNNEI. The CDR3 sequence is CASSEALSGVRVYF. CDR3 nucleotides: TGTGCCAGCAGTGAAGCGCTATCCGGCGTCAGGGTGTACTTC.

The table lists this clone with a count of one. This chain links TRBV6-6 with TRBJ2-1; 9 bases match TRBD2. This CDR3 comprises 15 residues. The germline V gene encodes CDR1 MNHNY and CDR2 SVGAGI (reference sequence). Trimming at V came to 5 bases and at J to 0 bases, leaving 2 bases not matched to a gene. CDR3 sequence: CASSLSGSSYNEQFF. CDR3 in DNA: TGTGCCAGCAGTCTTAGCGGGAGCTCCTACAATGAGCAGTTCTTC.

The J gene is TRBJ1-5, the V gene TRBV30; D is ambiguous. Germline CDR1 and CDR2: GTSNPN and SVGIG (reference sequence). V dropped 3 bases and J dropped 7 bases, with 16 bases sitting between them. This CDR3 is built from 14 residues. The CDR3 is CAWSKGQVRQPQHF. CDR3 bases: TGTGCCTGGAGCAAGGGTCAGGTGAGGCAGCCCCAGCATTTT.

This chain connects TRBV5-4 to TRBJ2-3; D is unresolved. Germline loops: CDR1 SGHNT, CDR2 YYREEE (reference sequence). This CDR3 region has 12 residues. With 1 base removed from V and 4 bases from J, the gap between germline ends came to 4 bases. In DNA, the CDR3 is TGTGCCAGCAGCTTGACTTCAGATACGCAGTATTTT. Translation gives CASSLTSDTQYF.

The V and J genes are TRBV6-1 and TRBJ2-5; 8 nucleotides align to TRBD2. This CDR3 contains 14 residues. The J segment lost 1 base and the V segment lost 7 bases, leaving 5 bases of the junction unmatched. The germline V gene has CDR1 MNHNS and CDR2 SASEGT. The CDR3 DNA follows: TGTGCCAGCACTTGGACTAGCCTCCAAGAGACCCAGTACTTC. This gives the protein CASTWTSLQETQYF.

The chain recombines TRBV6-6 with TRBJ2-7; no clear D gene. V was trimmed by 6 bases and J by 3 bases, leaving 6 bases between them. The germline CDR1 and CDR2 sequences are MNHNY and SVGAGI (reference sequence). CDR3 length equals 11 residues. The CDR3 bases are TGTGCCAGCAGGGGGATCTACGAGCAGTACTTC. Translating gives CASRGIYEQYF.

In DNA form, the CDR3 reads TGTGCCAGCAGTGTGGCAGGGGTGCCTTACGAGCAGTACTTC. This encodes CASSVAGVPYEQYF. The rearrangement joins TRBV2 to TRBJ2-7, with D perhaps TRBD1 (6 bases). The germline V gene encodes CDR1 SNHLY and CDR2 FYNNEI. V lost 4 bases and J 4 bases, leaving 14 bases between the germline ends. The CDR3 totals 14 residues. Full variable domain (remainder filled in from reference TRBV2 and TRBJ2-7): EPEVTQTPSHQVTQMGQEVILRCVPISNHLYFYWYRQILGQKVEFLVSFYNNEISEKSEIFDDQFSVERPDGSNFTLKIRSTKLEDSAMYFCASSVAGVPYEQYFGPGTRLTVT.

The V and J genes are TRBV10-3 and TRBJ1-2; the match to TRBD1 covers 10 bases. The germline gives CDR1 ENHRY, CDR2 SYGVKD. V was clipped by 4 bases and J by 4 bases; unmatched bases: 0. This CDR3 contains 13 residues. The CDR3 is CAISGDRGYGYTF. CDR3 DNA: TGTGCCATCAGTGGGGACAGGGGCTATGGCTACACCTTC.